The clone carrying this TCR beta chain is labeled as large. The sample comes from a study of immune characterization of retroperitoneal liposarcoma. Via MiXCR, TCRdb re-called the PCR reads, giving one row per CDR3 protein. The repertoire includes about 11,000 distinct CDR3 sequences, 20% to 25% of them detected once, and about 8.9% sits in the top ten. Germline CDR1 MNHNY, CDR2 SVGAGI (reference sequence). Trimming left V 6 bases short and J 5 bases short, with 22 bases between. The CDR3 runs to 16 residues. The chain is built from TRBV6-6 and TRBJ2-5; maybe TRBD1 (6 bases). Specimen: blood. The TCR was taken from a female donor with retroperitoneal liposarcoma. The CDR3 region is CASSLRVPDSWETQYF. The CDR3 DNA reads TGTGCCAGCAGCTTACGGGTCCCGGACAGTTGGGAGACCCAGTACTTC.